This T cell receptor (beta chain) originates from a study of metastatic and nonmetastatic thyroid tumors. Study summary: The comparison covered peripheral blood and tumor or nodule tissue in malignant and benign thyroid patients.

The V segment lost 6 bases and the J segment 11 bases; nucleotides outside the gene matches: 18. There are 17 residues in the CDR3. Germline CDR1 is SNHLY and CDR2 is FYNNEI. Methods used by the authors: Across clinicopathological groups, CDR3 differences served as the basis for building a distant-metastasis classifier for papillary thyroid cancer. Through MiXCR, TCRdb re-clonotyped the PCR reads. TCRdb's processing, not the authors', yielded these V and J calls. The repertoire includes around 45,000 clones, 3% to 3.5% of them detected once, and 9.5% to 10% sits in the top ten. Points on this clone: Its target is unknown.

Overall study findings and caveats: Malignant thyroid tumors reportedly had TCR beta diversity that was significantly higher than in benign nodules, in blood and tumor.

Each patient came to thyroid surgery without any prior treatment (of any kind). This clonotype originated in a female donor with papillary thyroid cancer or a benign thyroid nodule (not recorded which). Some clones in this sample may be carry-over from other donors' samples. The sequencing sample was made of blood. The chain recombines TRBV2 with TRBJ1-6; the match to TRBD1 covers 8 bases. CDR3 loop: CASSETKCVNRGAPLHF. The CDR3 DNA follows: TGTGCCAGCAGCGAAACGAAGTGTGTTAACAGGGGGGCACCCCTCCACTTT.